The 13 T cell receptor beta chains below come from one sample, sequenced in a study of T cells in Graves' hyperthyroidism and ophthalmopathy. Researchers took RNA transcripts and amplified the TCR beta CDR3 regions from them. First-round RT-PCR with HTBI primers amplified the TCR CDR3 region. Via MiXCR, TCRdb re-called the multiplex PCR reads, giving one row per CDR3 protein. This table has about 560,000 distinct CDR3 sequences, over 15% appearing once. The sequenced sample consisted of blood. The receptor source for this set is a woman younger than 35 with Graves' hyperthyroidism.

This clonotype was counted between two and nine times. CDR3 coding DNA: TGTGCCAGCAGCCCCCAGACAGGGGGCCTTTACGAGCAGTACTTC. Residues: CASSPQTGGLYEQYF. This rearrangement joins TRBV6-1 to TRBJ2-7; TRBD1 matches at 10 bases. The germline gives CDR1 MNHNS, CDR2 SASEGT. The trim removed 6 bases at V and 4 bases at J, leaving 9 bases unmatched. This CDR3 spans 15 amino acids.

This clonotype came up a few times. The rearrangement uses TRBV29-1 and TRBJ2-7; TRBD1 is a possible D gene (6 bases). The CDR3 is made up of 11 amino acids. Trimming pared 7 bases from V and 3 bases from J, leaving 10 bases between. CDR1 is SQVTM and CDR2 is ANQGSEA in the germline V gene. The CDR3 region has the DNA TGCAGCGGTCTCAGGGGCTACGAGCAGTACTTC. This translates into CSGLRGYEQYF.

This chain uses TRBV3-1 with TRBJ2-7; maybe TRBD1 (6 bases). CDR3 size: 13 residues. Germline CDR1 is LGHDT and CDR2 is YNNKEL (reference sequence). The germline V and J ends were trimmed by 1 base and 6 bases, with 10 bases remaining between them. CDR3 loop: CASSQGTACEQYF. The DNA of the CDR3 is TGTGCCAGCAGCCAAGGGACAGCCTGCGAGCAGTACTTC.

This clonotype was recorded many times. This chain links TRBV6-1 with TRBJ1-2, with TRBD1 matching over 9 bases. There are 13 residues in the CDR3. Germline CDR1 MNHNS, CDR2 SASEGT. V was clipped by 6 bases and J by 8 bases; unmatched bases: 7. The CDR3 bases are TGTGCCAGCAGGGTCGGACAGGGGCAAGGCTACACCTTC. Protein sequence: CASRVGQGQGYTF.

The sample holds a few counts of this clonotype. V gene TRBV12-3 or TRBV12-4 combines with J gene TRBJ1-5; 7 bases align to TRBD1. The CDR3 length is 16 residues. V trimming: 4 bases; J trimming: 3 bases; junction bases outside the gene matches: 9. The CDR3 spells CASSSRQGWVNQPQHF. CDR3 DNA sequence: TGTGCCAGCAGTTCCCGACAGGGTTGGGTCAATCAGCCCCAGCATTTT.

This clonotype was counted between two and nine times. This CDR3 is CSASRENQPQHF. DNA of the CDR3: TGCAGTGCTTCCAGGGAGAATCAGCCCCAGCATTTT. This chain links TRBV20-1 with TRBJ1-5, with D tentatively TRBD1 (5 bases). This CDR3 contains 12 residues. Germline assignment: CDR1 DFQATT and CDR2 SNEGSKA (reference sequence). V was trimmed by 5 bases and J by 4 bases, leaving 9 bases between them.

This clonotype has at least ten counts. V usage is TRBV7-2 and J usage is TRBJ2-5; 9 bases are a match to TRBD2. In germline, CDR1 is SGHTA, CDR2 FQGNSA. The ends lost 0 bases at V and 0 bases at J; junction bases unmatched: 8. The CDR3 has 18 residues. The CDR3 DNA reads TGTGCCAGCAGCTTAGCACAAGGACTAGCGCTAAACCAAGAGACCCAGTACTTC. Its translation is CASSLAQGLALNQETQYF.

This clonotype was detected only a few times. The genes are TRBV28 and TRBJ2-5; no clear D. Germline-derived CDR1 and CDR2 are MDHEN and SYDVKM. This CDR3 has 18 amino acids. Deletions cut 2 bases from V and 2 bases from J, with 21 bases between. CDR3 in amino acids: CASSLTFIRRVKQETQYF. The CDR3 nucleotides are TGTGCCAGCAGTTTAACATTTATTCGTCGGGTGAAACAAGAGACCCAGTACTTC. Drawing the rest from reference TRBV28 and TRBJ2-5, the complete variable domain is DVKVTQSSRYLVKRTGEKVFLECVQDMDHENMFWYRQDPGLGLRLIYFSYDVKMKEKGDIPEGYSVSREKKERFSLILESASTNQTSMYLCASSLTFIRRVKQETQYFGPGTRLLVL.

This clonotype was observed a few times. This sequence joins TRBV27 and TRBJ2-7; 7 positions agree with TRBD2. Per the germline V gene, CDR1 is MNHEY and CDR2 is SMNVEV (reference sequence). The V and J ends lost 4 bases and 0 bases, in that order; junction bases with no gene match: 6. There are 15 residues in the CDR3. In DNA, the CDR3 is TGTGCCAGCAGTTCAACTAGCGCCGACTCCTACGAGCAGTACTTC. Encoded protein: CASSSTSADSYEQYF.

The V gene is TRBV7-6, the J gene TRBJ2-1; 9 bases agree with TRBD1. Germline-derived CDR1 and CDR2 are SGHVS and FNYEAQ. J lost 5 bases, V lost 5 bases, and 10 bases had no gene match. The CDR3 has 16 residues. The DNA of the CDR3 is TGTGCCAGCAGCCACGCCGGGACAGGGCAAAACAATGAGCAGTTCTTC. The encoded protein is CASSHAGTGQNNEQFF.

V gene TRBV7-2 combines with J gene TRBJ1-5; 9 nucleotides align to TRBD1. Germline V gene sequence: CDR1 SGHTA, CDR2 FQGNSA. The CDR3 runs 16 residues. Germline trimming cut 4 bases from V and 7 bases from J; bases unmatched to any gene: 11. The CDR3 sequence: CASSYRTGTGHQPQHF. The CDR3 nucleotides read TGTGCCAGCAGCTATAGAACCGGGACAGGGCACCAGCCCCAGCATTTT.

This clonotype was seen at least ten times. This sequence joins TRBV20-1 and TRBJ2-3, with 8 bases that match TRBD2. The V and J ends lost 0 bases and 2 bases, in that order; junction bases with no gene match: 10. The CDR3 covers 17 residues. Germline V CDR1 and CDR2: DFQATT, SNEGSKA (reference sequence). CDR3 nucleotides: TGCAGTGCTAGAGATCCCCTGTCGGGAGGGCCCACAGATACGCAGTATTTT. It is translated as CSARDPLSGGPTDTQYF.

The chain uses TRBV7-6 and TRBJ2-2, with TRBD1 matching 10 bases. Looked up from germline, CDR1 is SGHVS and CDR2 is FNYEAQ. Germline trimming cut 1 base from V and 6 bases from J; bases unmatched to any gene: 2. This CDR3 contains 15 residues. The chain's CDR3 is CASSLEGQGSGELFF. DNA of the CDR3: TGTGCCAGCAGCTTAGAGGGACAGGGGTCCGGGGAGCTGTTTTTT.